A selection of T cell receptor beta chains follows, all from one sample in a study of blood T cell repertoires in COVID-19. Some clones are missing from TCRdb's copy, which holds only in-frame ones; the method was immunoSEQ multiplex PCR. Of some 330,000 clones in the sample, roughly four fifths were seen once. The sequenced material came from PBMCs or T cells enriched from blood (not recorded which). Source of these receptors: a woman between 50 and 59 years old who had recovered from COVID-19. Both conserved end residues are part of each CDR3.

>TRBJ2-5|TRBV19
CASSIGGQETQYF
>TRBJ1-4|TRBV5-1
CASSSTYPMEKLFF
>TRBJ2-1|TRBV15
CATSREPLALYNEQFF
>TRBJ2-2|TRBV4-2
CASSREFSGGANTGELFF
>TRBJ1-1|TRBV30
CAWSGDQGFTEAFF
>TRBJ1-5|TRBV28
CASSRQGARNQPQHF
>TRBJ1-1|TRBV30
CAWNFREGGRAFF
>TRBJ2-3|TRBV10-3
CATRFGGGLSDTQYF
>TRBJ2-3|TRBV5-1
CASSSGAHQDTQYF
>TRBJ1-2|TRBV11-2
CASSLESGQYNYGYTF
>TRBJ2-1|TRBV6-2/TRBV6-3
CASSKYRVEQFF
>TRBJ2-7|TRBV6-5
CASSNPGTYYEQYF
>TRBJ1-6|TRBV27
CASSLKGAVNSPLHF
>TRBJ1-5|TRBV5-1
CASSLDGANQPQHF
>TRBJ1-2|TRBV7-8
CASSLESRDYGYTF
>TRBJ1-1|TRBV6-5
CASSYEANTEAFF
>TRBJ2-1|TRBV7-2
CASSLGTGGPFF
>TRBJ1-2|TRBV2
CASSVDSQYGYTF
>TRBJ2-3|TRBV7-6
CASSLYTDTQYF
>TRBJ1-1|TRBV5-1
CASSLGGIEHTEAFF
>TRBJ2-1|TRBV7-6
CASSLGLALSHNEQFF
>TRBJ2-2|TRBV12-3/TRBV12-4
CASSFQGELFF